This T cell receptor beta chain was sequenced for a study of OX40 agonist ivuxolimab in advanced cancers. V lost 0 bases, J lost 8 bases, and 14 bases lay in between. This CDR3 has 15 residues. Germline-derived CDR1 and CDR2 are SGHRS and YFSETQ. Clones were sequenced by immunoSEQ multiplex PCR, and TCRdb holds only the in-frame ones, with some missing. This sample has 75,000 to 95,000 clones; approximately 89% occur once, and the top ten carry around 0.2%. This sample comprised CD4+ or CD8+ T cells sorted from blood, obtained in a trial of the OX40 agonist ivuxolimab. The chain joins TRBV5-1 to TRBJ1-4, with D possibly TRBD1 on 5 matching bases. This TCR was sampled from an adult with an advanced solid tumor such as melanoma, head and neck, liver or kidney cancer. Here the CDR3 DNA reads TGCGCCAGCAGCTTGGCCGGCGGGGCCGGAGAAAAACTGTTTTTT. Amino acids: CASSLAGGAGEKLFF.